This TCR beta chain originates from a study of glioma-infiltrating T cells. General study findings and limits: Very few CDR3 sequences were shared between tissue and blood. Above-expected tissue-blood divergence occurred in all gliomas, most in low-grade ones.

To note about this clonotype: Its antigen is unidentified.

Amplification of TCR alpha and beta CDR3 regions from RNA used iRepertoire nested multiplex PCR. For one-step reverse transcription and amplification, 100-400 ng of tissue mRNA or PBMC total RNA was used. TCRdb re-called the multiplex PCR reads through MiXCR, storing one row per CDR3 protein. The sample includes about 180,000 distinct CDR3 sequences, over 40% of them seen just once. Trimming removed 6 bases at V and 4 bases at J, with 19 bases between. The CDR3 loop spans 15 amino acids. Germline V gene sequence: CDR1 MDHEN, CDR2 SYDVKM. The sequencing sample was made of glioma tissue, nonneoplastic brain tissue, or PBMCs (not recorded which). The rearrangement joins TRBV28 to TRBJ2-7; TRBD1 might be the D (5 bases). This sequence was found in a human donor with low-grade glioma or glioblastoma, undergoing nonglioma brain surgery, or in good health (not recorded which). As DNA, the CDR3 is TGTGCCAGCAGCGGTGGTAAGGGGATGATTTACGAGCAGTACTTC. As protein: CASSGGKGMIYEQYF.